The T cell receptor beta chain under discussion was sequenced for a study of cytomegalovirus exposure and HLA in healthy donors. Profiling relied on immunoSEQ multiplex PCR, and the TCRdb table lists in-frame clones only, not all of them. The data contain about 240,000 clones, more than 75% of them seen just once; the ten biggest clones take up roughly 1.2%. Whole-study findings and limits: TCR beta chains numbering roughly 150 were designated cytomegalovirus-associated. Three CMV-associated chains proved CMV antigen-specific in vitro. First-cohort TCR clusters tended to co-occur in the approximately 110 validation repertoires, a later analysis found.

Points on this clone: As yet, its antigen is unknown.

The donors were part of the approximately 120-subject validation cohort, which stood apart from the approximately 670-subject first cohort. CDR1 and CDR2 (germline): MNHEY, SMNVEV (reference sequence). J lost 2 bases, V lost 5 bases, and 3 bases had no gene match. CDR3 length: 14 residues. This rearrangement joins TRBV27 to TRBJ1-5; 7 bases are shared with TRBD1. The receptor was isolated from a woman in her 30s in good health and CMV-seropositive. Sequencing was carried out using PBMCs. In DNA, the CDR3 is TGTGCCAGCAGTCTCACAGGGGGCAATCAGCCCCAGCATTTT. This gives the protein CASSLTGGNQPQHF.